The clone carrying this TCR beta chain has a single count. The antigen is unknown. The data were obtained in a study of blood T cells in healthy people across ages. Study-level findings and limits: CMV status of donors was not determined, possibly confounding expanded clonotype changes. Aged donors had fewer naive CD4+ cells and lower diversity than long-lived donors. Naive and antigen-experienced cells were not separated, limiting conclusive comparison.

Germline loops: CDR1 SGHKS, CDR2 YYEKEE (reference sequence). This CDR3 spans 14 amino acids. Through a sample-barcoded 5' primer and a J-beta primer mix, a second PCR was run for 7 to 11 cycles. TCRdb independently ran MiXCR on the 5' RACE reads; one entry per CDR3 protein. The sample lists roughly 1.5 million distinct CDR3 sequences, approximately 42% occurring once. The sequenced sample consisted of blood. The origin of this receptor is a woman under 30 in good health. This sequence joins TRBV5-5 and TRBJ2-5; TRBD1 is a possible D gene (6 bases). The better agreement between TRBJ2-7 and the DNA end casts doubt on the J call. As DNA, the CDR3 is TGTGCCAGCAGCTTGGAGTGGGCAGGGGACGAGCAGTACTTC. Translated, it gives CASSLEWAGDEQYF.